Each of the 10 T cell receptor beta chains below was sequenced from the same sample in a study of blood T cell repertoires in COVID-19 (dated by TCRdb to between 2020 and 2021). The library was made by the immunoSEQ multiplex PCR assay. Sourced from immuneACCESS, this table was stored by TCRdb with only in-frame sequences that have V and J called. A share of the clones is absent; for the studies checked, an unresolved V gene accounts for under half, and the remainder has no known explanation. In all, the sample holds roughly 350,000 clones, and about nine tenths of those were seen once. About 7% of the sample is taken by the ten largest. Sample: peripheral blood. These receptors all come from a woman in her 70s with COVID-19, enrolled during active disease.

This clone was detected only a few times. The chain joins TRBV19 to TRBJ1-4; D remains ambiguous. The CDR3 length is 16 residues. CDR1 is LNHDA, CDR2 SQIVND, per germline (reference sequence). Trimming took off 0 bases at V and 7 bases at J, with 15 bases between the two ends. CDR3 coding DNA: TGTGCCAGTAGTATAGATCTCGGGAGGAGGAGTGAAAAACTGTTTTTT. This encodes CASSIDLGRRSEKLFF.

This chain connects TRBV5-6 to TRBJ1-2; 12 bases align to TRBD1. V shed 4 bases, J shed 0 bases, and the junction held 10 bases outside the gene matches. The CDR3 extends over 18 amino acids. Per germline, CDR1 SGHDT and CDR2 YYEEEE. The CDR3 sequence is CASSPGTGGVPTNYGYTF. CDR3 in DNA: TGTGCCAGCAGCCCAGGGACAGGGGGCGTCCCCACTAACTATGGCTACACCTTC.

The gene calls are TRBV28 and TRBJ1-2; 10 bases line up with TRBD1. CDR3 size: 14 residues. V trimming: 7 bases; J trimming: 4 bases; junction bases outside the gene matches: 6. Germline lookup yields CDR1 MDHEN and CDR2 SYDVKM. The CDR3 DNA follows: TGTGCCAGCACCTTAGGACAGGGGGGCTATGGCTACACCTTC. It is translated as CASTLGQGGYGYTF.

The gene calls are TRBV9 and TRBJ2-7; TRBD2 is a possible D gene (6 bases). The CDR3 sequence is 12 residues long. Trimming took 4 bases from V and 6 from J, leaving 11 bases between them. CDR1 is SGDLS and CDR2 is YYNGEE in the germline V gene. As DNA, the CDR3 is TGTGCCAGCAGCTCTAGCGCGTTCGAGCAGTACTTC. This encodes CASSSSAFEQYF. Full variable domain (outside the CDR3, taken from reference TRBV9 and TRBJ2-7): DSGVTQTPKHLITATGQRVTLRCSPRSGDLSVYWYQQSLDQGLQFLIQYYNGEERAKGNILERFSAQQFPDLHSELNLSSLELGDSALYFCASSSSAFEQYFGPGTRLTVT.

CDR3 in DNA: TGCGCCAGCAGCGGGGAGGGGATGGCGGGCACTGAAGCTTTCTTT. This codes for CASSGEGMAGTEAFF. The rearrangement links TRBV5-1 to TRBJ1-1; D might be TRBD1 (5 bases). Germline V lookup: CDR1 SGHRS, CDR2 YFSETQ. The CDR3 is made up of 15 amino acids. V lost 4 bases to trimming and J lost 4 bases, with 17 bases between them.

The chain employs TRBV19 and TRBJ1-5; 12 positions agree with TRBD1. Germline V lookup: CDR1 LNHDA, CDR2 SQIVND (reference sequence). The CDR3 has 16 residues. V trimming: 7 bases; J trimming: 5 bases; junction bases outside the gene matches: 9. Here the CDR3 DNA reads TGTGCCAGTACCAAAAGGGGACAGGGGGCGGATCAGCCCCAGCATTTT. Translating gives CASTKRGQGADQPQHF. Looking up the rest from reference TRBV19 and TRBJ1-5 gives the full variable domain: DGGITQSPKYLFRKEGQNVTLSCEQNLNHDAMYWYRQDPGQGLRLIYYSQIVNDFQKGDIAEGYSVSREKKESFPLTVTSAQKNPTAFYLCASTKRGQGADQPQHFGDGTRLSIL.

The rearrangement uses TRBV13 and TRBJ1-4, with 10 bases matching TRBD1. The CDR3 is 16 residues long. V lost 5 bases to trimming and J lost 5 bases; unmatched junction nucleotides: 8. Germline loops: CDR1 PRHDT, CDR2 FYEKMQ (reference sequence). CDR3 nucleotides: TGTGCCAGCAGCACGGGACAGGGGCCCCCAAATGAAAAACTGTTTTTT. It encodes CASSTGQGPPNEKLFF.

In regard to this clone: Additional DNA sequences in this sample encode the identical CDR3. This sequence joins TRBV27 and TRBJ1-1; D is unclear. The CDR3 length is 13 residues. Germline V CDR1 and CDR2: MNHEY, SMNVEV (reference sequence). Trimming cost V 2 bases and J 1 base, with 5 bases left between them. CDR3 in DNA: TGTGCCAGCAGTTTAAGAGAGAACACTGAAGCTTTCTTT. Translating gives CASSLRENTEAFF.

V is TRBV30 and J is TRBJ1-1, with 8 positions matching TRBD1. Germline V gene lookup returns CDR1 GTSNPN and CDR2 SVGIG (reference sequence). The CDR3 contains 14 residues. Trimming removed 2 bases from V and 3 bases from J; junction bases left unmatched: 5. The CDR3 DNA reads TGTGCCTGGAGTCCGGACAGGGCGGACACTGAAGCTTTCTTT. Its protein product is CAWSPDRADTEAFF.

V gene TRBV7-8 combines with J gene TRBJ1-2; TRBD1 agrees at 8 bases. Germline CDR1 SGHVS, CDR2 FQNEAQ. The CDR3 is 17 amino acids. Losses at the gene ends were 5 bases for V and 0 bases for J; bases not matched to a gene: 11. The CDR3: CASSPDPTGGANYGYTF. CDR3 DNA: TGTGCCAGCAGCCCTGACCCCACAGGGGGAGCTAACTATGGCTACACCTTC.